These T cell receptor beta chains were read from a single sample in a study of T cells after yellow fever vaccination. MiXCR, run by TCRdb on the 5' RACE reads, gives a single entry per CDR3 protein. The table lists about 330,000 distinct CDR3 sequences, around 6.8% of them singletons. Sequenced here: PBMCs, sampled approximately 40 days after the first yellow fever vaccination. Source of these receptors: a man between 18 and 35 years old who received the YFV17D yellow fever vaccine. The CDR3 runs from the conserved cysteine through the conserved F or W. D genes are given only for firm matches. The size of a clone is reported for some rows only, either as once, few or many, or as a class for expanded clones.

J: TRBJ2-3
D: -
size: many
V: TRBV20-1
DNA: TGCAGTGCCGCATCCGGTTCAGATACGCAGTATTTT
CDR3: CSAASGSDTQYF

J: TRBJ1-4
D: TRBD1
size: few
V: TRBV15
DNA: TGTGCCACCAGCAGAGATCAGGACAGGGGAGGGGAAAAACTGTTTTTT
CDR3: CATSRDQDRGGEKLFF

J: TRBJ2-5
D: TRBD1
size: -
V: TRBV12-3/TRBV12-4
DNA: TGTGCCAGCAGTTTGGAGACAGGGGGCTTTATTTCTGAGACCCAGTACTTC
CDR3: CASSLETGGFISETQYF

J: TRBJ2-3
D: -
size: -
V: TRBV4-1
DNA: TGCGCCAGCAGCCAACGGGGCTCCGGGGATACGCAGTATTTT
CDR3: CASSQRGSGDTQYF

J: TRBJ1-6
D: -
size: few
V: TRBV20-1
DNA: TGCAGTGCTAGTCGAAGAACGAAGGCTTATAATTCACCCCTCCACTTT
CDR3: CSASRRTKAYNSPLHF

J: TRBJ2-1
D: TRBD2
size: -
V: TRBV7-2
DNA: TGTGCCAGCAGCTTAGCGTTACTAGCGGGGGGTGATGAGCAGTTCTTC
CDR3: CASSLALLAGGDEQFF

J: TRBJ2-5
D: -
size: many
V: TRBV7-2
DNA: TGTGCCAGCAGCCGCCAACAACTGGGACAAGAGACCCAGTACTTC
CDR3: CASSRQQLGQETQYF

J: TRBJ2-3
D: -
size: few
V: TRBV20-1
DNA: TGCAGTGCTAGAGATATAGGAGGGGGACACACAGATACGCAGTATTTT
CDR3: CSARDIGGGHTDTQYF

J: TRBJ2-4
D: -
size: few
V: TRBV12-3/TRBV12-4
DNA: TGTGCCAGCAGCCACTCGACAGTAGCCAAAAACATTCAGTACTTC
CDR3: CASSHSTVAKNIQYF

J: TRBJ2-5
D: -
size: -
V: TRBV7-9
DNA: TGTGCCAGCAGCTTAGAAGGGACAAAGACCCAGTACTTC
CDR3: CASSLEGTKTQYF

J: TRBJ2-5
D: TRBD2
size: many
V: TRBV4-1
DNA: TGCGCCAGCAGCTACAGGGGACTAGCGGACCAGTACTTC
CDR3: CASSYRGLADQYF

J: TRBJ1-1
D: TRBD1
size: -
V: TRBV7-2
DNA: TGTGCCAGCAGCATATACCCCGGACAGGGAGGACCTGAAGCTTTCTTT
CDR3: CASSIYPGQGGPEAFF

J: TRBJ2-3
D: -
size: few
V: TRBV6-5
DNA: TGTGCCAGCAGTTACTCGGCCCAGGGGCCAGATACGCAGTATTTT
CDR3: CASSYSAQGPDTQYF

J: TRBJ1-6
D: -
size: -
V: TRBV7-9
DNA: TGTGCCAGCAGCTTTTACGAGCGTTCACCCCTCCACTTT
CDR3: CASSFYERSPLHF

J: TRBJ2-2
D: TRBD2
size: few
V: TRBV4-2
DNA: TGTGCCAGCAGCCTACCTAGCGGGATTAACACCGGGGAGCTGTTTTTT
CDR3: CASSLPSGINTGELFF

J: TRBJ1-6
D: -
size: -
V: TRBV10-1
DNA: TGCGCCAGCAGTGAGGTCGTAGGATCACCCCTCCACTTT
CDR3: CASSEVVGSPLHF

J: TRBJ2-5
D: -
size: few
V: TRBV5-1
DNA: TGCGCCAGCAGCTTGGCGGCAGCGGACCAAGAGACCCAGTACTTC
CDR3: CASSLAAADQETQYF

J: TRBJ1-1
D: -
size: few
V: TRBV29-1
DNA: TGCAGCGTTGATGGTGTAGCTGAAGCTTTCTTT
CDR3: CSVDGVAEAFF

J: TRBJ2-2
D: TRBD2
size: few
V: TRBV5-1
DNA: TGCGCCAGCAGAGGACTAGCGGGGGTTGACACCGGGGAGCTGTTTTTT
CDR3: CASRGLAGVDTGELFF

J: TRBJ2-2
D: -
size: -
V: TRBV24-1
DNA: TGTGCCACCAGTGATTTTTTTACCGGGGAGCTGTTTTTT
CDR3: CATSDFFTGELFF

J: TRBJ2-1
D: -
size: many
V: TRBV7-3
DNA: TGTGCCAGCAGCCCGCCGGGACACCCCTACAATGAGCAGTTCTTC
CDR3: CASSPPGHPYNEQFF

J: TRBJ2-6
D: TRBD1
size: few
V: TRBV20-1
DNA: TGCAGTGCTCCGGACAGGAACGGGGCCAACGTCCTGACTTTC
CDR3: CSAPDRNGANVLTF

J: TRBJ2-1
D: TRBD1
size: -
V: TRBV5-1
DNA: TGCGCCAGCGGAAGGGGACAGGGATTCAATGAGCAGTTCTTC
CDR3: CASGRGQGFNEQFF

J: TRBJ2-5
D: TRBD2
size: -
V: TRBV7-8
DNA: TGTGCCAGCACCCTACGGACTAGCGGGGGGGCCGAGGAGACCCAGTACTTC
CDR3: CASTLRTSGGAEETQYF

J: TRBJ1-5
D: -
size: many
V: TRBV29-1
DNA: TGCAGCGCGATCGTTACAGGGTTAGGTCAGCCCCAGCATTTT
CDR3: CSAIVTGLGQPQHF

J: TRBJ2-5
D: -
size: few
V: TRBV12-3/TRBV12-4
DNA: TGTGCCAGCAGTTTCTCAGGGAAAGAGACCCAGTACTTC
CDR3: CASSFSGKETQYF

J: TRBJ2-7
D: -
size: many
V: TRBV10-3
DNA: TGTGCCATCAGTGAGTATACAGCAAAACCCTACGAGCAGTACTTC
CDR3: CAISEYTAKPYEQYF

J: TRBJ1-5
D: -
size: -
V: TRBV7-2
DNA: TGTGCCAGCAGCTTAGTTGATAATCAGCCCCAGCATTTT
CDR3: CASSLVDNQPQHF

J: TRBJ1-2
D: -
size: few
V: TRBV7-9
DNA: TGTGCCAGCAGCTTATTTTTCAACCATACTTATGGCTACACCTTC
CDR3: CASSLFFNHTYGYTF

J: TRBJ2-1
D: -
size: few
V: TRBV29-1
DNA: TGCAGCGTAATAACCCAAAATGAGCAGTTCTTC
CDR3: CSVITQNEQFF

J: TRBJ2-3
D: TRBD2
size: few
V: TRBV20-1
DNA: TGCAGTGCTAGACTAGCGGGGGGGATAGATACGCAGTATTTT
CDR3: CSARLAGGIDTQYF

J: TRBJ2-1
D: TRBD1
size: many
V: TRBV3-1
DNA: TGTGCCAGCCGACAGGGGAAGAATGAGCAGTTCTTC
CDR3: CASRQGKNEQFF

J: TRBJ1-2
D: TRBD1
size: -
V: TRBV9
DNA: TGTGCCAGCAGCGAAGGGGACAGGGTTGTCTATGGCTACACCTTC
CDR3: CASSEGDRVVYGYTF

J: TRBJ2-3
D: -
size: few
V: TRBV12-3/TRBV12-4
DNA: TGTGCCAGCAGTCTTCTTATCACTAGCCGTCGCACAGATACGCAGTATTTT
CDR3: CASSLLITSRRTDTQYF

J: TRBJ2-3
D: -
size: -
V: TRBV6-5
DNA: TGTGCCAGCAGTTACTTAGGGGCCACCCAGGATACGCAGTATTTT
CDR3: CASSYLGATQDTQYF